This T cell receptor beta chain appears in the sequencing data of a study of technical replicates of blood from several donors. This CDR3 spans 16 amino acids. The V gene's germline CDR1 is SGHTA and CDR2 FQGTGA. The V gene end was trimmed by 2 bases and the J gene end by 5 bases; junction bases not matched to a gene: 8. TCRdb's copy holds only in-frame clones and misses some; the assay was immunoSEQ multiplex PCR. Of approximately 89,000 clones detected, approximately 93% appear once; the ten largest clones hold 0.2% to 0.25%. The sample taken for sequencing was T cells isolated from PBMCs. The chain has TRBV7-3 and TRBJ2-3; TRBD2 aligns across 9 bases. This sequence was found in a human donor in good health. The CDR3 region is CASSLVGGGAEDTQYF. DNA of the CDR3: TGTGCCAGCAGCTTAGTTGGCGGGGGGGCCGAAGATACGCAGTATTTT.